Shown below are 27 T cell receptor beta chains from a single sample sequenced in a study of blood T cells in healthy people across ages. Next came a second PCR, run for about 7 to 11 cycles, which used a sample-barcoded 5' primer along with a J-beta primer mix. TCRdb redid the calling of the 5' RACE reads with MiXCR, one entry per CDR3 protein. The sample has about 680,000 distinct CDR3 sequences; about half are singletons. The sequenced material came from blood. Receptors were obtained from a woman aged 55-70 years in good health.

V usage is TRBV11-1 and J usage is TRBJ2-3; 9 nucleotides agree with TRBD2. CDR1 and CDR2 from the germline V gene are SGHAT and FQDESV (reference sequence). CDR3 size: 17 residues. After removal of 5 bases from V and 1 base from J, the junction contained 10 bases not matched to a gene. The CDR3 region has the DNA TGTGCCAGCAGCCCACGTCCACCTAGCGGGGGCACAGATACGCAGTATTTT. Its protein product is CASSPRPPSGGTDTQYF.

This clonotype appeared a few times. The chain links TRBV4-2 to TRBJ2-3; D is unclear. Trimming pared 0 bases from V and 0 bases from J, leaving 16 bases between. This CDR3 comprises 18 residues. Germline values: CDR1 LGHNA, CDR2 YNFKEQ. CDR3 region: CASSQDAVGGYSTDTQYF. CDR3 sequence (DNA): TGTGCCAGCAGCCAAGATGCGGTGGGTGGGTATAGCACAGATACGCAGTATTTT.

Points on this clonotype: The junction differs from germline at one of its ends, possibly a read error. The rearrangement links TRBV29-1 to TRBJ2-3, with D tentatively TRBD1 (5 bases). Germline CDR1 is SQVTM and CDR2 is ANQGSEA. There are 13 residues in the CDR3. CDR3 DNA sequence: TGCAGCATTGACACAGTAGGGGTAGATACGCAGTATTTT. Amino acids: CSIDTVGVDTQYF.

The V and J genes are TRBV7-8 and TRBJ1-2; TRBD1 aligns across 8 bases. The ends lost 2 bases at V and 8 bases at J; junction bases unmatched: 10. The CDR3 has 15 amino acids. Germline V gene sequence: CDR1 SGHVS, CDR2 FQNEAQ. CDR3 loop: CASSLRTGFTGGYTF. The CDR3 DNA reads TGTGCCAGCAGCTTAAGGACAGGGTTCACGGGGGGCTACACCTTC. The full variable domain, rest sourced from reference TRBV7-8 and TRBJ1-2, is GAGVSQSPRYKVAKRGQDVALRCDPISGHVSLFWYQQALGQGPEFLTYFQNEAQLDKSGLPSDRFFAERPEGSVSTLKIQRTQQEDSAVYLCASSLRTGFTGGYTFGSGTRLTVV.

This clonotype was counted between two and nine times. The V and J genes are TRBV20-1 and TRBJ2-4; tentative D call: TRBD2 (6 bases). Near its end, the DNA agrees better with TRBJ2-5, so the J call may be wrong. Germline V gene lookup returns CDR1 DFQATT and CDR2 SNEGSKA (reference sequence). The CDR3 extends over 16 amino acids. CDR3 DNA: TGCAGTGCCACCACCGGACATGAGGGCGCGGGGGAGACCCAGTACTTC. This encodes CSATTGHEGAGETQYF.

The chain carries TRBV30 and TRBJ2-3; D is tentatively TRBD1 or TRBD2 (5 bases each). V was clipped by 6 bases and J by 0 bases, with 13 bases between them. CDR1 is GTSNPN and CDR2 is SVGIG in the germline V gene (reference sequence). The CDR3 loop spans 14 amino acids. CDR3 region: CACPSGQSTDTQYF. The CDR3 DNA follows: TGTGCCTGCCCAAGCGGACAAAGCACAGATACGCAGTATTTT.

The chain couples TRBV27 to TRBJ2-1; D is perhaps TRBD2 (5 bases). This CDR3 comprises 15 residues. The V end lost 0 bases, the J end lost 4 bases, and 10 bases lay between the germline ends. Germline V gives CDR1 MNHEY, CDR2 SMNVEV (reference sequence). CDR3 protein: CASSLSGAAYNEQFF. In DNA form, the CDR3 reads TGTGCCAGCAGTTTATCGGGAGCAGCTTACAATGAGCAGTTCTTC.

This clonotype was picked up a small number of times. Here the CDR3 DNA reads TGTGCCACCAGTGATTTTCTTAGCGTCAAAAACATTCAGTACTTC. Residues: CATSDFLSVKNIQYF. The gene calls are TRBV24-1 and TRBJ2-4; a weak D match, TRBD2 (5 bases). CDR1 is KGHDR and CDR2 is SFDVKD in the germline V gene. There are 15 residues in the CDR3. Trimming cost V 1 base and J 3 bases, with 9 bases left between them.

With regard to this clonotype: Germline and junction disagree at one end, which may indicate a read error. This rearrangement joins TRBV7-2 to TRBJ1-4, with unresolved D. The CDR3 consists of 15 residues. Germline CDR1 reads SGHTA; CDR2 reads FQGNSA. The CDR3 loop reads CASSLRARANEELFF. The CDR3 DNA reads TGTGCCAGCAGCTTAAGGGCGAGGGCTAATGAAGAACTGTTTTTT.

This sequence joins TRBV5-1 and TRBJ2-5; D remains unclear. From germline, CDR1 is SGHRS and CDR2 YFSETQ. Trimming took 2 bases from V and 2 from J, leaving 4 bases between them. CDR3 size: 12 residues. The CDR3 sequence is CASSFVQETQYF. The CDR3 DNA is TGCGCCAGCAGCTTTGTGCAAGAGACCCAGTACTTC. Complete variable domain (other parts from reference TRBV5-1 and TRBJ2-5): KAGVTQTPRYLIKTRGQQVTLSCSPISGHRSVSWYQQTPGQGLQFLFEYFSETQRNKGNFPGRFSGRQFSNSRSEMNVSTLELGDSALYLCASSFVQETQYFGPGTRLLVL.

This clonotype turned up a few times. The DNA for the CDR3 is TGTGCCAGCGGCCCCCCGACAGGAGTCGAGCAGTACTTC. Translating gives CASGPPTGVEQYF. J is TRBJ2-7 and V is TRBV13; TRBD1 is a possible D gene (6 bases). Germline V gene lookup returns CDR1 PRHDT and CDR2 FYEKMQ (reference sequence). Trimming pared 8 bases from V and 6 bases from J, leaving 17 bases between. This CDR3 spans 13 amino acids.

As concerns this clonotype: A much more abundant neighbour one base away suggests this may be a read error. The CDR3 coding sequence is TGTGCCAGCAGTGAAAATAAGATCCGGGACAGGGAATTCTTTTATAATTCACTCCTCCACTTT. It translates to CASSENKIRDREFFYNSLLHF. The rearrangement joins TRBV25-1 to TRBJ1-6; TRBD1 matches 9 bases. This CDR3 is built from 21 residues. Germline V gene sequence: CDR1 MGHDK, CDR2 SYGVNS.

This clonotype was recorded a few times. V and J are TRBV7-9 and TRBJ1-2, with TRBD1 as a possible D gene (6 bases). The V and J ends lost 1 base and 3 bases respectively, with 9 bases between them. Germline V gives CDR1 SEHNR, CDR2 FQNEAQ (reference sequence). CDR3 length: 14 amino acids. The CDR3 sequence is CASSLGGHDYGYTF. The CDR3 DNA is TGTGCCAGCAGCTTAGGGGGGCACGACTATGGCTACACCTTC.

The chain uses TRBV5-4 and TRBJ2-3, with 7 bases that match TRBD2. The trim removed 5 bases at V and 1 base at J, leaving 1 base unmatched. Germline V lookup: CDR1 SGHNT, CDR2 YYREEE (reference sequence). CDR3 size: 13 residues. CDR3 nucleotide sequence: TGTGCCAGCAGAGCGGGACGCACAGATACGCAGTATTTT. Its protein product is CASRAGRTDTQYF.

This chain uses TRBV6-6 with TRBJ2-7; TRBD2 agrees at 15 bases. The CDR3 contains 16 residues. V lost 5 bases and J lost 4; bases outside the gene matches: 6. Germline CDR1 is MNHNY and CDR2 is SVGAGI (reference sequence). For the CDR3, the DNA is TGTGCCAGCAGTCGGACTAGCGGGAGGGCGGGATACGAGCAGTACTTC. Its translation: CASSRTSGRAGYEQYF.

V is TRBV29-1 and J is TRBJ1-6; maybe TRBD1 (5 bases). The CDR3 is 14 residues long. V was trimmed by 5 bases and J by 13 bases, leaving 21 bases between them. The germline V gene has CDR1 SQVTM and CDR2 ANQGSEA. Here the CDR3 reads CSVTPGTGTCPLHF. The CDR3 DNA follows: TGCAGCGTTACACCCGGGACCGGCACCTGTCCCCTCCACTTT. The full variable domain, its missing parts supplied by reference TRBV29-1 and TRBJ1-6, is SAVISQKPSRDICQRGTSLTIQCQVDSQVTMMFWYRQQPGQSLTLIATANQGSEATYESGFVIDKFPISRPNLTFSTLTVSNMSPEDSSIYLCSVTPGTGTCPLHFGNGTRLTVT.

The CDR3 loop is CASSFGTSGRAETNEQFF. The DNA for the CDR3 is TGCGCCAGCAGCTTCGGGACTAGCGGGAGGGCGGAGACGAATGAGCAGTTCTTC. The rearrangement joins TRBV5-1 to TRBJ2-1; 16 nucleotides line up with TRBD2. Germline V gene sequence: CDR1 SGHRS, CDR2 YFSETQ. CDR3 length: 18 amino acids. J was trimmed by 7 bases and V by 2 bases; bases with no gene match: 9.

The CDR3 bases are TGTGCCAGCAGCCTGGGGTTCGGAGGGCCCCCAGATACGCAGTATTTT. Translating it yields CASSLGFGGPPDTQYF. The chain carries TRBV7-2 and TRBJ2-3; weak D call: TRBD2 (6 bases). CDR1 SGHTA and CDR2 FQGNSA come from the germline V gene. The CDR3 has 16 residues. V shed 5 bases and J shed 4 bases, with 19 bases lying between them.

The CDR3 region is CASSPGVISNQPQHF. The DNA of the CDR3 is TGTGCCAGCAGCCCAGGGGTAATTAGCAATCAGCCCCAGCATTTT. J is TRBJ1-5 and V is TRBV7-2, with D possibly matching TRBD1 (6 bases). Germline loops: CDR1 SGHTA, CDR2 FQGNSA. CDR3 length: 15 residues. V lost 5 bases and J 0 bases, leaving 11 bases between the germline ends. Drawing the rest from reference TRBV7-2 and TRBJ1-5, the complete variable domain is GAGVSQSPSNKVTEKGKDVELRCDPISGHTALYWYRQSLGQGLEFLIYFQGNSAPDKSGLPSDRFSAERTGGSVSTLTIQRTQQEDSAVYLCASSPGVISNQPQHFGDGTRLSIL.

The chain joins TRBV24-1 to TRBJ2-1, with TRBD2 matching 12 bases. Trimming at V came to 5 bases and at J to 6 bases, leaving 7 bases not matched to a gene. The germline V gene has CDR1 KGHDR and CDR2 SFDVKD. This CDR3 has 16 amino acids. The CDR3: CATSGSLAGGFNEQFF. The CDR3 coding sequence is TGTGCCACCAGTGGCTCACTAGCGGGAGGATTCAATGAGCAGTTCTTC.

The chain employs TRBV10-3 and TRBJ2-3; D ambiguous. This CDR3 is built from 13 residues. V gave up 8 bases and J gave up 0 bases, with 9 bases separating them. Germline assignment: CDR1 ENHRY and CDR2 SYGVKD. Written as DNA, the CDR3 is TGTGCCATCGAAAGCGAAAGCACAGATACGCAGTATTTT. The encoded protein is CAIESESTDTQYF.

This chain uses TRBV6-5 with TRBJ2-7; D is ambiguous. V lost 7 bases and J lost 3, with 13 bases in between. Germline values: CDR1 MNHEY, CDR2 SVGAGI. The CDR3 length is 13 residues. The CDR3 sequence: CASIKQDNYEQYF. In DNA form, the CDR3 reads TGTGCCAGCATCAAGCAGGATAACTACGAGCAGTACTTC.

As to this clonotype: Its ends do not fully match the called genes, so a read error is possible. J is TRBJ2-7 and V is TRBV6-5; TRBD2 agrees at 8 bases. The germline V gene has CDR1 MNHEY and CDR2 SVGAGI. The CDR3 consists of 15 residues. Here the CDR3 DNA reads TGTACCAGCAGGCCCCCGCGGGGGGCGTACAATGAGCAGTACTTC. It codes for CTSRPPRGAYNEQYF.

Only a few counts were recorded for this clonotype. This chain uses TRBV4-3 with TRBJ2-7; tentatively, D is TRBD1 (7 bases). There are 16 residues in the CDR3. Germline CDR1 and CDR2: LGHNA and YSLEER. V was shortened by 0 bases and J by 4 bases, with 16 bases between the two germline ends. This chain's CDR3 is CASSQDLGGGSYEQYF. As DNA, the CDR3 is TGCGCCAGCAGCCAAGATCTTGGAGGGGGCAGTTACGAGCAGTACTTC.

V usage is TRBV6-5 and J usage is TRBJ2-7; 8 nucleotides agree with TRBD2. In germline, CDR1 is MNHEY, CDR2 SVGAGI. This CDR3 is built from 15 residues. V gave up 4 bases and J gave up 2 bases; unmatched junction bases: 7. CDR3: CASSWSSGGAYEQYF. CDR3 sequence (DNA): TGTGCCAGCAGTTGGTCCTCGGGGGGGGCCTACGAGCAGTACTTC.

Here the CDR3 DNA reads TGCAGTGCTGCCAAGAGAGTTCAAGAGACCCAGTACTTC. Translation: CSAAKRVQETQYF. The V gene is TRBV20-1, the J gene TRBJ2-5; D remains ambiguous. Trimming stripped 5 bases from V and 2 bases from J, with 12 bases between. Germline lookup yields CDR1 DFQATT and CDR2 SNEGSKA (reference sequence). This CDR3 is built from 13 residues.

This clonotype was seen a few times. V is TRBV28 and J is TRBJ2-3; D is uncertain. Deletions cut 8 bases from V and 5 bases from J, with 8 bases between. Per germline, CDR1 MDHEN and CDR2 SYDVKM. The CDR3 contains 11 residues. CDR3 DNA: TGTGCCAGCCTCTCGTTAGATACGCAGTATTTT. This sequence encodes CASLSLDTQYF.